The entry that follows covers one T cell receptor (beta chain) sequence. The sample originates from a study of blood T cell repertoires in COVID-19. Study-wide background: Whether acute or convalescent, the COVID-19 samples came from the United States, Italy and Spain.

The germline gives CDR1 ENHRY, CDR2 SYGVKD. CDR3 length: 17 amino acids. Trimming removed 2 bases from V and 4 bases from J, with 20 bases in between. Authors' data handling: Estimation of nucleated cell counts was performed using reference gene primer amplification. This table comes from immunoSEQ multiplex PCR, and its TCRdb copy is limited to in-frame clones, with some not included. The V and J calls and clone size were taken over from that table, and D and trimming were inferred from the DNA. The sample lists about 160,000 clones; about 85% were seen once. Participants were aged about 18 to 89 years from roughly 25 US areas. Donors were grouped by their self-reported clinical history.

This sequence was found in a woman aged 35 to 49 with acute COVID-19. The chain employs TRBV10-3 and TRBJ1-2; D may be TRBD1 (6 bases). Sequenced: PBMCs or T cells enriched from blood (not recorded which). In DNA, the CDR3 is TGTGCCATCAGTGAGGCTGACTGGACAGTTCCGCCCTATGGCTACACCTTC. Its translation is CAISEADWTVPPYGYTF.